Only a few counts were recorded for the clone carrying this T cell receptor (beta chain). What it recognizes is unknown. The authors amplified TCR beta CDR3 regions, and they did so from RNA transcripts for repertoire sequencing. HTBI primers primed a first-round RT-PCR, and a second-round multiplex PCR followed. TCRdb re-derived calls from the multiplex PCR reads in MiXCR, one entry per CDR3 protein. The data show hundreds of thousands of distinct CDR3 sequences, about 20% seen once. Pregnant or lactating patients and those with other autoimmune diseases or uncontrolled infections were excluded. Thyroid ultrasound, orbital computed tomography, TRAb, serum thyroxine and clinical symptoms formed the basis of diagnosis. This CDR3 is 15 amino acids long. CDR1 is SGHTA and CDR2 is FQGNSA in the germline V gene. The J segment lost 5 bases and the V segment lost 1 base, leaving 6 bases of the junction unmatched.

This sample was included in a study of Graves' ophthalmopathy and Graves' hyperthyroidism. Findings and limits, study-wide: Also, most clonotypes expanded in the thyroid above 0.001 frequency appeared in blood.

V is TRBV7-2 and J is TRBJ2-7, with 9 bases identical to TRBD2. The origin of this receptor is a young woman with stable Graves' hyperthyroidism. Some clones in this sample may be carry-over from other donors' samples. The sample consisted of peripheral blood. In DNA form, the CDR3 reads TGTGCCAGCAGCTTAGTTGGCGGGGGGGCAAACGAGCAGTACTTC. As protein: CASSLVGGGANEQYF.